The 32 T cell receptor beta chains presented below share a single source sample, sequenced in a study of T cell clonality in common variable immunodeficiency. Libraries were prepared by immunoSEQ multiplex PCR; TCRdb keeps only in-frame clonotypes and omits some of them. This repertoire lists around 29,000 clones without singletons; roughly 4% sits in the top ten. Sequenced sample: peripheral blood mononuclear cells. These receptors all come from a person aged 18 to 70 in good health.

By share of the sample, this clone is medium-sized. The CDR3 extends 3 residues past the end of the read, so its final part is completed from the germline J gene. V is TRBV14 and J is TRBJ1-1; 8 bases match TRBD1. This CDR3 contains 16 residues. Germline CDR1 reads SGHDN; CDR2 reads FVKESK. Trimming took 5 bases from V and 0 from J; bases not matched to a gene: 8. Partial CDR3 DNA: TGTGCCAGCAGCGCCGGACAGGGAGAAATGAACACTGAA. Its translation is CASSAGQGEMNTE. The CDR3 in full is CASSAGQGEMNTEAFF.

This clone occurred many times. The read stops 3 residues short of the end of the CDR3; the missing end is completed from the germline J gene. This sequence joins TRBV5-4 and TRBJ2-7; 8 bases line up with TRBD2. V lost 4 bases to trimming and J lost 2 bases; unmatched junction nucleotides: 8. Germline V lookup: CDR1 SGHNT, CDR2 YYREEE (reference sequence). This CDR3 comprises 15 residues. CDR3: CASSLRTSRTYEQYF. Partial CDR3 DNA: TGTGCCAGCAGCCTCCGGACTAGCAGAACCTACGAG. Complete variable domain (other parts from reference TRBV5-4 and TRBJ2-7): ETGVTQSPTHLIKTRGQQVTLRCSSQSGHNTVSWYQQALGQGPQFIFQYYREEENGRGNFPPRFSGLQFPNYSSELNVNALELDDSALYLCASSLRTSRTYEQYFGPGTRLTVT.

This clone was detected many times. The missing CDR3 end, 3 residues past where the read stops, is filled in from the germline J gene. The J gene is TRBJ2-4, the V gene TRBV18; 10 nucleotides agree with TRBD1. Germline lookup yields CDR1 KGHSH and CDR2 LQKENI. The CDR3 is 15 residues long. The CDR3 loop reads CASSPDFGTGEIQYF. CDR3 DNA, as far as it was read: TGTGCCAGCTCACCGGATTTTGGGACAGGGGAGATT.

This clone was found many times. The read terminates 3 residues ahead of where the CDR3 ends, so the germline J gene completes it. V gene TRBV20-1 combines with J gene TRBJ2-3; D may be TRBD2 (6 bases). The V end lost 7 bases, the J end lost 7 bases, and 18 bases lay between the germline ends. Germline values: CDR1 DFQATT, CDR2 SNEGSKA (reference sequence). CDR3 length equals 13 residues. The CDR3 sequence: CSGIGTGGYTQYF. CDR3 bases read: TGCAGTGGAATCGGTACCGGGGGTTATACG.

Comment on this clone: Read data end 3 residues before the CDR3 end; the end is taken from the germline J gene. The rearrangement joins TRBV5-1 to TRBJ1-3, with D hard to call. The CDR3 has 16 amino acids. The germline V gene encodes CDR1 SGHRS and CDR2 YFSETQ. With 4 bases removed from V and 3 bases from J, the gap between germline ends came to 17 bases. CDR3 DNA (partial): TGCGCCAGCAGCGCGGGTGTCGTTTCAGGTGGAAACACC. This translates into CASSAGVVSGGNT. The complete CDR3 protein is CASSAGVVSGGNTIYF.

This clone is termed medium-sized. The read is 3 residues too short to cover the CDR3 end, so that end is filled in from the germline J gene. J is TRBJ2-1 and V is TRBV30; no firm D call. CDR3 length: 12 amino acids. The V gene's germline CDR1 is GTSNPN and CDR2 SVGIG (reference sequence). V shed 0 bases and J shed 9 bases, with 9 bases lying between them. CDR3 residues: CAWSVFLSEQFF. Incomplete CDR3 DNA: TGTGCCTGGAGTGTATTTCTCAGTGAG.

To note about this clone: The CDR3 end falls 3 residues outside the read, so it is completed with the germline J gene. This chain joins TRBV7-6 and TRBJ1-5; 8 bases match TRBD1. V trimming: 4 bases; J trimming: 5 bases; junction bases outside the gene matches: 1. The CDR3 contains 13 residues. Germline V gene lookup returns CDR1 SGHVS and CDR2 FNYEAQ. The sequenced CDR3 bases are TGTGCCAGCAGCTCACAGGGGGATCAGCCC. As protein: CASSSQGDQP. The full CDR3 protein is CASSSQGDQPQHF.

This clone was seen at least ten times. The read stops 3 residues short of the end of the CDR3; the missing end is completed from the germline J gene. The genes are TRBV6-1 and TRBJ1-2; 9 bases align to TRBD1. Germline CDR1 is MNHNS and CDR2 is SASEGT. The junction had 6 bases not matched to a gene; V was cut back by 3 bases and J by 4 bases. The CDR3 length is 15 residues. Incomplete CDR3 DNA: TGTGCCAGCAGTGAGGGGACAGGGCCCGGCTATGGC. Its translation is CASSEGTGPGYG. The CDR3 in its entirety is CASSEGTGPGYGYTF.

In this sample, this clone turned up a few times. The read stops 3 residues short of the end of the CDR3; the missing end is completed from the germline J gene. V usage is TRBV2 and J usage is TRBJ2-5, with 8 bases aligning to TRBD1. The CDR3 totals 13 residues. V dropped 8 bases and J dropped 5; count of bases not matched to a gene: 7. Germline V gives CDR1 SNHLY, CDR2 FYNNEI. CDR3 DNA, as far as it was read: TGTGCCAGCCTCCAGGGGGCGTCGGAGACC. Residues: CASLQGASET. The CDR3, in full, reads CASLQGASETQYF.

This clone has only a few counts. The read stops 3 residues short of the end of the CDR3; the missing end is completed from the germline J gene. The J gene is TRBJ1-5, the V gene TRBV2; D is ambiguous. CDR1 and CDR2 from the germline V gene are SNHLY and FYNNEI. This CDR3 spans 14 amino acids. Trimming stripped 6 bases from V and 3 bases from J, with 12 bases between. The part of the CDR3 DNA that was read is TGTGCCAGCAGATTTCGACTCCTCAATCAGCCC. Its protein product is CASRFRLLNQP. From start to end, the CDR3 is CASRFRLLNQPQHF.

This clone appeared many times. The sequence runs out 3 residues before the end of the CDR3; the remainder is reconstructed from the germline J gene. The gene calls are TRBV19 and TRBJ1-1, with 10 nucleotides matching TRBD1. Germline V gives CDR1 LNHDA, CDR2 SQIVND (reference sequence). Germline trimming cut 7 bases from V and 2 bases from J; bases unmatched to any gene: 7. CDR3 length: 15 residues. The CDR3 reads CASTSGQGLNTEAFF. The sequenced CDR3 bases are TGTGCCAGTACCTCGGGACAGGGGCTTAACACTGAA.

This clone was detected many times. The CDR3 is cut off 3 residues early in the read; its end comes from the germline J gene. The rearrangement links TRBV19 to TRBJ1-1, with D maybe TRBD1 (6 bases). The V end was cut by 11 bases, the J end by 7 bases, with 20 bases between. The germline CDR1 and CDR2 sequences are LNHDA and SQIVND (reference sequence). The CDR3 consists of 13 residues. The CDR3 sequence is CASLDPQGYEAFF. The sequenced part of the CDR3 DNA is TGTGCCTCATTGGATCCTCAGGGGTATGAA. The full variable domain, in which reference TRBV19 and TRBJ1-1 provide the parts outside the CDR3, is DGGITQSPKYLFRKEGQNVTLSCEQNLNHDAMYWYRQDPGQGLRLIYYSQIVNDFQKGDIAEGYSVSREKKESFPLTVTSAQKNPTAFYLCASLDPQGYEAFFGQGTRLTVV.

In its sample, this clone was seen many times. Read data end 3 residues before the CDR3 end; the end is taken from the germline J gene. The V call is TRBV12-3 or TRBV12-4, the J call TRBJ2-7, with 11 bases lining up with TRBD2. This CDR3 has 16 amino acids. The trim removed 6 bases at V and 2 bases at J, leaving 9 bases unmatched. The sequenced part of the CDR3 DNA is TGTGCCAGCAGCCCGCCGGGACTAGCGGAAACCTACGAG. It encodes CASSPPGLAETYE. The entire CDR3 reads CASSPPGLAETYEQYF.

In its sample, this clone was seen many times. Partial CDR3 DNA: TGCGCCAGCAGCTTGGTAGCGGGAGGCCCAGGGACC. Translated, it gives CASSLVAGGPGT. The CDR3 in its entirety is CASSLVAGGPGTQYF. The chain is built from TRBV5-1 and TRBJ2-5, with TRBD2 identical over 10 bases. The sequenced fragment ends 3 residues before the CDR3 boundary, so the rest is inferred from the germline J gene. Germline loops: CDR1 SGHRS, CDR2 YFSETQ. The CDR3 extends over 15 amino acids. With 0 bases clipped from V and 7 bases from J, the junction kept 6 bases outside the gene matches.

This clone turned up a few times. The CDR3 extends 3 residues past the end of the read, so its final part is completed from the germline J gene. This chain joins TRBV18 and TRBJ2-7; 8 bases align to TRBD1. CDR1 and CDR2 from the germline V gene are KGHSH and LQKENI. The CDR3 contains 14 residues. The V segment lost 5 bases and the J segment 3 bases; nucleotides outside the gene matches: 6. The CDR3 bases that were read are TGTGCCAGCTCAGTGGGGACAGGCGGCTACGAG. This sequence encodes CASSVGTGGYE. The whole CDR3 sequence is CASSVGTGGYEQYF.

To note about this clone: With the read ending 3 residues before the CDR3 end, the germline J gene is used to fill in that end. The rearrangement joins TRBV20-1 to TRBJ1-1; no clear D gene. The CDR3 covers 11 residues. The germline CDR1 and CDR2 sequences are DFQATT and SNEGSKA (reference sequence). The CDR3 region is CSARLNREAFF. Partial CDR3 DNA: TGCAGTGCTAGATTGAATCGGGAA.

This clone has at least ten counts. The CDR3 protein is CASSLARAAGGYTF. CDR3 DNA (partial): TGTGCCAGCAGCTTAGCGCGGGCCGCGGGGGGC. The chain recombines TRBV7-2 with TRBJ1-2; D remains ambiguous. The read ends 3 residues before the CDR3 terminus; that terminus is restored from the germline J gene. CDR3 length equals 14 residues. Germline-derived CDR1 and CDR2 are SGHTA and FQGNSA.

Note on this clone: The CDR3 end is not reached by the read, which stops 3 residues before it; the germline J gene fills it in. The V call is TRBV19, the J call TRBJ2-1; TRBD2 agrees at 8 bases. The germline V gene has CDR1 LNHDA and CDR2 SQIVND (reference sequence). V gave up 1 base and J gave up 5 bases; unmatched junction bases: 7. This CDR3 has 16 amino acids. CDR3 sequence: CASSIAPAGDDNEQFF. The sequenced part of the CDR3 DNA is TGTGCCAGTAGTATAGCCCCAGCGGGAGACGACAATGAG.

This clone has just a few counts. The read ends 3 residues shy of where the CDR3 ends; the end is completed using the germline J gene. J is TRBJ2-7 and V is TRBV2; 7 nucleotides line up with TRBD1. The junction had 9 bases not matched to a gene; V was cut back by 8 bases and J by 2 bases. Per the germline V gene, CDR1 is SNHLY and CDR2 is FYNNEI. CDR3 length equals 14 residues. The CDR3 DNA, read in part, is TGTGCCAGCGGTCGGCCACAGGGGCCCTACGAG. This sequence encodes CASGRPQGPYE. The full CDR3 sequence reads CASGRPQGPYEQYF.

Many counts were recorded for this clone. The observed sequence ends 3 residues before the CDR3 terminus, with the missing tail filled in from the germline J gene. The chain joins TRBV9 to TRBJ1-4; no reliable D call. This CDR3 is 15 amino acids long. The germline V gene has CDR1 SGDLS and CDR2 YYNGEE. The V and J ends lost 4 bases and 2 bases respectively, with 12 bases between them. The part of the CDR3 DNA that was read is TGTGCCAGCAGCCCCCACGGTGCGACTAATGAAAAA. It specifies CASSPHGATNEK. The complete CDR3 sequence is CASSPHGATNEKLFF.

This clone occurred many times. The read ends 3 residues shy of where the CDR3 ends; the end is completed using the germline J gene. The chain is built from TRBV2 and TRBJ1-2; 7 bases are a match to TRBD1. Germline lookup yields CDR1 SNHLY and CDR2 FYNNEI. The CDR3 loop spans 14 amino acids. V was clipped by 5 bases and J by 2 bases; unmatched bases: 5. The CDR3 reads CASSRPTGNYGYTF. CDR3 DNA, as far as it was read: TGTGCCAGCAGTCGCCCGACAGGGAACTATGGC.

The table lists this clone with many counts. The read comes to an end 3 residues before the CDR3 does, leaving the germline J gene to fill in the end. This chain uses TRBV11-2 with TRBJ2-5, with 8 bases aligning to TRBD1. CDR3 length: 15 residues. Losses at the gene ends were 3 bases for V and 4 bases for J; bases not matched to a gene: 7. Germline V gene sequence: CDR1 SGHAT, CDR2 FQNNGV. CDR3: CASSFNLGQGETQYF. The covered CDR3 bases are TGTGCCAGCAGCTTCAACCTCGGACAGGGAGAGACC. Full variable domain (rest looked up from reference TRBV11-2 and TRBJ2-5): EAGVAQSPRYKIIEKRQSVAFWCNPISGHATLYWYQQILGQGPKLLIQFQNNGVVDDSQLPKDRFSAERLKGVDSTLKIQPAKLEDSAVYLCASSFNLGQGETQYFGPGTRLLVL.

CDR3 bases read: TGTGCCAGCAGCTTAGAAGGGGCCCCTCACTACGAG. Translating gives CASSLEGAPHYE. In full, the CDR3 reads CASSLEGAPHYEQYF. This rearrangement joins TRBV11-2 to TRBJ2-7, with D maybe TRBD1 (5 bases). The read terminates 3 residues before the CDR3 end, so the remaining end is supplied by the germline J gene. The CDR3 totals 15 residues. Germline V gene data show CDR1 as SGHAT and CDR2 as FQNNGV. Between the trimmed V and J ends, which lost 0 bases and 3 bases, there was a span of 12 bases.

This clone has a count of ten or more. The CDR3 end is not reached by the read, which stops 3 residues before it; the germline J gene fills it in. This chain connects TRBV20-1 to TRBJ1-6; no definite D call. V was clipped by 6 bases and J by 5 bases, with 8 bases between them. This CDR3 is 12 amino acids long. Germline V CDR1 and CDR2: DFQATT, SNEGSKA (reference sequence). The covered CDR3 bases are TGCAGTGCGGCCAGGAATAATTCACCC. It yields the protein CSAARNNSP. The whole CDR3 is CSAARNNSPLHF.

This clone appeared many times. The read finishes 3 residues shy of the CDR3 end, and the germline J gene is used to complete it. The chain recombines TRBV5-1 with TRBJ2-7; the match to TRBD1 covers 7 bases. The CDR3 is made up of 15 amino acids. J lost 6 bases, V lost 4 bases, and 13 bases had no gene match. CDR1 SGHRS and CDR2 YFSETQ come from the germline V gene. The CDR3: CASSLGTASFLEQYF. The CDR3 DNA, read in part, is TGCGCCAGCAGCCTAGGGACAGCCAGCTTTCTCGAG.

Concerning this clone itself: The read stops 3 residues short of the end of the CDR3; the missing end is completed from the germline J gene. The V call is TRBV11-3, the J call TRBJ1-2; a possible D gene is TRBD1 (6 bases). Per germline, CDR1 SGHNT and CDR2 YENEEA. Trimming cost V 1 base and J 5 bases, with 14 bases left between them. The CDR3 spans 15 residues. CDR3: CASSLGQGIQYGYTF. CDR3 DNA, as far as it was read: TGTGCCAGCAGCTTAGGTCAGGGGATTCAGTATGGC.

On this clone itself: The sequenced fragment ends 3 residues before the CDR3 boundary, so the rest is inferred from the germline J gene. J is TRBJ2-6 and V is TRBV18; TRBD1 agrees at 7 bases. Germline values: CDR1 KGHSH, CDR2 LQKENI. Trimming took 3 bases from V and 1 from J; bases not matched to a gene: 9. The CDR3 extends over 18 amino acids. The sequenced part of the CDR3 DNA is TGTGCCAGCTCACCTCTAAGACAGGGTTTTTCTGGGGCCAACGTC. This encodes CASSPLRQGFSGANV. The whole CDR3 sequence reads CASSPLRQGFSGANVLTF.

This clone occurred many times. The CDR3 end is not reached by the read, which stops 3 residues before it; the germline J gene fills it in. The chain employs TRBV5-4 and TRBJ2-5, with TRBD2 matching 10 bases. The CDR3 runs 15 residues. V was clipped by 4 bases and J by 1 base; unmatched bases: 4. In germline, CDR1 is SGHNT, CDR2 YYREEE (reference sequence). Partial CDR3 DNA: TGTGCCAGCAGCCTCAGCGGGAGGGCCCAAGAGACC. Translating gives CASSLSGRAQET. The CDR3 reads in full as CASSLSGRAQETQYF.

This clone occurred many times. The DNA ends 3 residues before the CDR3 does, and the rest of the CDR3 is filled in from the germline J gene. V gene TRBV11-2 combines with J gene TRBJ1-2; D possibly corresponds to TRBD1 (6 bases). Germline V gene data show CDR1 as SGHAT and CDR2 as FQNNGV. The CDR3 length is 14 residues. V was clipped by 4 bases and J by 7 bases, with 16 bases between them. This CDR3 reads CASSSPSRGSGYTF. The CDR3 bases that were read are TGTGCCAGCAGCTCTCCGTCGAGGGGGAGTGGC. Supplemented by reference TRBV11-2 and TRBJ1-2, the full variable domain reads EAGVAQSPRYKIIEKRQSVAFWCNPISGHATLYWYQQILGQGPKLLIQFQNNGVVDDSQLPKDRFSAERLKGVDSTLKIQPAKLEDSAVYLCASSSPSRGSGYTFGSGTRLTVV.

This clone was seen at least ten times. The read falls 3 residues short of the CDR3 end, and the missing part is taken from the germline J gene. The same CDR3 can be traced to other DNA sequences in this sample. J is TRBJ1-3 and V is TRBV7-3; 7 nucleotides agree with TRBD1. This CDR3 is 17 amino acids long. J was trimmed by 0 bases and V by 5 bases; bases with no gene match: 10. CDR1 is SGHTA, CDR2 FQGTGA, per germline. The CDR3 sequence: CASSPEDRRGSGNTIYF. The CDR3 DNA, read in part, is TGTGCCAGCAGCCCTGAGGACAGGAGAGGCTCTGGAAACACC.

This clone was detected only a few times. The CDR3 is cut off 3 residues early in the read; its end comes from the germline J gene. This sequence joins TRBV18 and TRBJ1-6, with 10 bases fitting TRBD1. Germline V gives CDR1 KGHSH, CDR2 LQKENI. The ends lost 3 bases at V and 7 bases at J; junction bases unmatched: 3. CDR3 size: 15 residues. CDR3 DNA, as far as it was read: TGTGCCAGCTCACCTCCGGGACAGGGGAATTCACCC. Translating it yields CASSPPGQGNSP. The whole CDR3 protein is CASSPPGQGNSPLHF.

This clone appeared many times. The read gets to within 3 residues of the CDR3 end, and the germline J gene fills in the rest. The rearrangement uses TRBV30 and TRBJ2-7, with D tentatively TRBD2 (5 bases). The germline V gene encodes CDR1 GTSNPN and CDR2 SVGIG (reference sequence). V gave up 0 bases and J gave up 5 bases, with 5 bases separating them. There are 11 residues in the CDR3. The CDR3 DNA, read in part, is TGTGCCTGGAGTGTCGGGGACGAG. Its translation is CAWSVGDE. The entire CDR3 protein reads CAWSVGDEQYF.